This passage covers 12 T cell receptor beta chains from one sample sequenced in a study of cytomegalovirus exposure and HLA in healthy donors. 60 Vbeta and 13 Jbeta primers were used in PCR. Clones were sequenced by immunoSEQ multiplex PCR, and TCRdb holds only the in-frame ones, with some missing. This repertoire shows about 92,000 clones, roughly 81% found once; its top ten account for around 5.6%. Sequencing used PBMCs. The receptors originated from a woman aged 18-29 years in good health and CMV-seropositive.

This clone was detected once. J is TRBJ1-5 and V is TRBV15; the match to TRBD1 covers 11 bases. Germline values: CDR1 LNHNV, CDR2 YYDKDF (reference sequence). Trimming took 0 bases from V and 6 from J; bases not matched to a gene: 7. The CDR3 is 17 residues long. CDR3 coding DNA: TGTGCCACCAGCAGAGATCTGGGACAGGGGGTAGGTCAGCCCCAGCATTTT. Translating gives CATSRDLGQGVGQPQHF.

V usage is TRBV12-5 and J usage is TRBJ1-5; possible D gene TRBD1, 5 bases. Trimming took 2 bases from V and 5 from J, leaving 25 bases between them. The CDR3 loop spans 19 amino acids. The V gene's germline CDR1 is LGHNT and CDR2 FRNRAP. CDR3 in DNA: TGTGCTAGTGGTTTGTCGATGCGTACTGCACAGGTTGGGGATCAGCCCCAGCATTTT. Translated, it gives CASGLSMRTAQVGDQPQHF.

CDR3 loop: CATSRHLAGGDNEQFF. The DNA for the CDR3 is TGTGCCACCAGCAGACATCTAGCGGGAGGTGACAATGAGCAGTTCTTC. The chain links TRBV15 to TRBJ2-1, with TRBD2 matching over 11 bases. Unmatched junction bases numbered 5, after V lost 2 bases and J lost 5 bases. Germline V gene lookup returns CDR1 LNHNV and CDR2 YYDKDF (reference sequence). This CDR3 comprises 16 residues.

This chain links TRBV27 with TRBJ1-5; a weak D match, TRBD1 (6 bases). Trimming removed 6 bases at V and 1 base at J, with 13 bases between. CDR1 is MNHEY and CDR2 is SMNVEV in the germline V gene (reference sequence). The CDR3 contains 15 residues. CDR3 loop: CASSKSGVSNQPQHF. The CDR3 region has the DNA TGTGCCAGCAGCAAGTCAGGGGTAAGCAATCAGCCCCAGCATTTT.

CDR3 nucleotide sequence: TGTGCCAGCTGGGGACAGGAGAGCTCCTACGAGCAGTACTTC. It translates to CASWGQESSYEQYF. The rearrangement links TRBV27 to TRBJ2-7; TRBD1 agrees at 8 bases. From germline, CDR1 is MNHEY and CDR2 SMNVEV (reference sequence). This CDR3 has 14 amino acids. The J segment lost 0 bases and the V segment lost 8 bases, leaving 6 bases of the junction unmatched.

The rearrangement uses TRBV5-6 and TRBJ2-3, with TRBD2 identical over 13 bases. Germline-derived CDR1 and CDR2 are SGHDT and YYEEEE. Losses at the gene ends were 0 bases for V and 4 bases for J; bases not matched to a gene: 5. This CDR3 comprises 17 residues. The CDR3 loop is CASSLEVLAGGPDTQYF. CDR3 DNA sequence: TGTGCCAGCAGCTTGGAAGTACTAGCGGGGGGGCCAGATACGCAGTATTTT. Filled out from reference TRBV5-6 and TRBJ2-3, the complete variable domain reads DAGVTQSPTHLIKTRGQQVTLRCSPKSGHDTVSWYQQALGQGPQFIFQYYEEEERQRGNFPDRFSGHQFPNYSSELNVNALLLGDSALYLCASSLEVLAGGPDTQYFGPGTRLTVL.

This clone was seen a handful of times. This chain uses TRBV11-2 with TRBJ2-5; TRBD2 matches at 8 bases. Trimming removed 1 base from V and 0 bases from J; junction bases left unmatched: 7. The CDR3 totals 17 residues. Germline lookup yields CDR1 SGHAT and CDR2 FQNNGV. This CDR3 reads CASSLVRLAGYQETQYF. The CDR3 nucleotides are TGTGCCAGCAGCTTAGTTCGCCTAGCGGGCTACCAAGAGACCCAGTACTTC.

CDR3 protein: CASSSKTLRQGGTDTQYF. CDR3 in DNA: TGTGCCAGCAGCTCCAAAACCCTCAGACAGGGGGGAACGGATACGCAGTATTTT. The J gene is TRBJ2-3, the V gene TRBV7-6; TRBD1 matches at 9 bases. This CDR3 comprises 18 residues. The V segment lost 4 bases and the J segment 6 bases; nucleotides outside the gene matches: 17. Germline V gives CDR1 SGHVS, CDR2 FNYEAQ.

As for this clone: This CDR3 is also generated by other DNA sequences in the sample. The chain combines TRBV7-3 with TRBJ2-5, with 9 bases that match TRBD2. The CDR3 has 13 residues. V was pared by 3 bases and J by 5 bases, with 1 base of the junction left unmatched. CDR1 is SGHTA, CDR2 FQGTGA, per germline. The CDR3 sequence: CASSFAGGETQYF. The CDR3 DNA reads TGTGCCAGCAGCTTCGCGGGAGGGGAGACCCAGTACTTC.

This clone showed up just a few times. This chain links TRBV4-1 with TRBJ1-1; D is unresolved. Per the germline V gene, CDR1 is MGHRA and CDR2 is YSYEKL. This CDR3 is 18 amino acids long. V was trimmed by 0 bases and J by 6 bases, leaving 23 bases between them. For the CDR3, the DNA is TGCGCCAGCAGCCAAGATTCCCCCGGGGTTAAAATCTCTCCTGAAGCTTTCTTT. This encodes CASSQDSPGVKISPEAFF.

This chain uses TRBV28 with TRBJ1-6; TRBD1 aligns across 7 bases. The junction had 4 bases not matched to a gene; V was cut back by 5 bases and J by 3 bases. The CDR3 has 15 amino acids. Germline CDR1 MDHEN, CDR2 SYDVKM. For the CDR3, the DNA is TGTGCCAGCAGTCAAAGGACAGGCTATAATTCACCCCTCCACTTT. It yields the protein CASSQRTGYNSPLHF. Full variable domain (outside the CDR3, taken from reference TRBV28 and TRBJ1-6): DVKVTQSSRYLVKRTGEKVFLECVQDMDHENMFWYRQDPGLGLRLIYFSYDVKMKEKGDIPEGYSVSREKKERFSLILESASTNQTSMYLCASSQRTGYNSPLHFGNGTRLTVT.

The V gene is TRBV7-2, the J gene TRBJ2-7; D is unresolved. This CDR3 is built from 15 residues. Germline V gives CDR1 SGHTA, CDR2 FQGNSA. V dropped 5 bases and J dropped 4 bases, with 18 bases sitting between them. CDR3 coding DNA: TGTGCCAGCAGCCCCACCCATCTCGTGACTTACGAGCAGTACTTC. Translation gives CASSPTHLVTYEQYF.